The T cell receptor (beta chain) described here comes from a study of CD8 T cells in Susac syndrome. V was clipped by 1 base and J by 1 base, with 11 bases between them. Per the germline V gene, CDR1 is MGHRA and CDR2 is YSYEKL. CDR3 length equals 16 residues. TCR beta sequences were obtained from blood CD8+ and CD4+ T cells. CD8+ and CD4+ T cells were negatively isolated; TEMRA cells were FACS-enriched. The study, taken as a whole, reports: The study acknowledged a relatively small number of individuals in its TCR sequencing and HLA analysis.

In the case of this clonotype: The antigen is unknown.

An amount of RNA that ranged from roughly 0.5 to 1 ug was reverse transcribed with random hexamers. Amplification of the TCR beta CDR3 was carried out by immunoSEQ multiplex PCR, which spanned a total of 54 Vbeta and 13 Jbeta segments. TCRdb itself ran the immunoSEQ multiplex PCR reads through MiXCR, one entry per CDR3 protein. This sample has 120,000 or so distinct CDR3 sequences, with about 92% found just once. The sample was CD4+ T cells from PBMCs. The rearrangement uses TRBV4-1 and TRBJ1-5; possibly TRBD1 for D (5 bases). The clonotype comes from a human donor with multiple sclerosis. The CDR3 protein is CASSQVGSGSNQPQHF. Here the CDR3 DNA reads TGCGCCAGCAGCCAAGTTGGTTCAGGGAGCAATCAGCCCCAGCATTTT.